What follows are 10 T cell receptor beta chains derived from one specimen sequenced in a study of cytomegalovirus exposure and HLA in healthy donors. Vbeta (60) and Jbeta (13) primers were used in the PCR. Measured with immunoSEQ multiplex PCR; TCRdb has only the in-frame clones, and not every one. The profile shows about 120,000 clones, under 85% of them singletons. Sequencing was performed on PBMCs. These TCRs come from a human donor in good health.

This chain links TRBV5-4 with TRBJ1-4, with 10 positions matching TRBD1. Germline V gene data show CDR1 as SGHNT and CDR2 as YYREEE (reference sequence). The CDR3 has 18 residues. V lost 0 bases to trimming and J lost 3 bases; unmatched junction nucleotides: 8. In nucleotides, the CDR3 is TGTGCCAGCAGCTTGGCCGGGACAGGGGTCGGCGCTAATGAAAAACTGTTTTTT. It is translated as CASSLAGTGVGANEKLFF. Full variable domain (outside the CDR3, taken from reference TRBV5-4 and TRBJ1-4): ETGVTQSPTHLIKTRGQQVTLRCSSQSGHNTVSWYQQALGQGPQFIFQYYREEENGRGNFPPRFSGLQFPNYSSELNVNALELDDSALYLCASSLAGTGVGANEKLFFGSGTQLSVL.

The J gene is TRBJ1-1, the V gene TRBV30, with D hard to call. The CDR3 spans 11 residues. From germline, CDR1 is GTSNPN and CDR2 SVGIG (reference sequence). The V end lost 4 bases, the J end lost 5 bases, and 8 bases lay between the germline ends. The CDR3 loop reads CAWIGGTEAFF. CDR3 in DNA: TGTGCCTGGATTGGAGGGACTGAAGCTTTCTTT.

The rearrangement joins TRBV7-9 to TRBJ2-7; no reliable D call. V lost 4 bases to trimming and J lost 4 bases, with 14 bases between them. The CDR3 covers 14 residues. The germline CDR1 and CDR2 sequences are SEHNR and FQNEAQ (reference sequence). CDR3 region: CASSSASEAYEQYF. The CDR3 DNA follows: TGTGCCAGCAGCTCAGCCTCGGAAGCGTACGAGCAGTACTTC.

V gene TRBV5-1 combines with J gene TRBJ2-6, with a weak D call TRBD2 (5 bases). CDR3 size: 16 residues. The germline CDR1 and CDR2 sequences are SGHRS and YFSETQ. V dropped 5 bases and J dropped 2 bases, with 14 bases sitting between them. CDR3 sequence reads: CASRDGGVPGANVLTF. DNA of the CDR3: TGCGCCAGCAGGGACGGAGGTGTCCCTGGGGCCAACGTCCTGACTTTC. Looking up the rest from reference TRBV5-1 and TRBJ2-6 gives the full variable domain: KAGVTQTPRYLIKTRGQQVTLSCSPISGHRSVSWYQQTPGQGLQFLFEYFSETQRNKGNFPGRFSGRQFSNSRSEMNVSTLELGDSALYLCASRDGGVPGANVLTFGAGSRLTVL.

J is TRBJ1-4 and V is TRBV5-1; 7 bases agree with TRBD1. CDR3 length: 16 amino acids. The germline gives CDR1 SGHRS, CDR2 YFSETQ. The V and J ends lost 3 bases and 8 bases, in that order; junction bases with no gene match: 13. CDR3 in amino acids: CASSSAGTAKGEKLFF. The CDR3 nucleotides are TGCGCCAGCAGCTCGGCCGGGACAGCGAAGGGGGAAAAACTGTTTTTT.

The chain recombines TRBV6-1 with TRBJ2-1; D perhaps matches TRBD1 (7 bases). This CDR3 contains 14 residues. Germline-derived CDR1 and CDR2 are MNHNS and SASEGT. Trimming took off 2 bases at V and 7 bases at J, with 12 bases between the two ends. The CDR3 region has the DNA TGTGCCAGCAGTGAAACAGGGGCGGGAAATGAGCAGTTCTTC. Translation: CASSETGAGNEQFF.

The rearrangement joins TRBV4-2 to TRBJ2-3, with 9 nucleotides matching TRBD1. Germline V gene data show CDR1 as LGHNA and CDR2 as YNFKEQ. This CDR3 region has 15 residues. The J segment lost 4 bases and the V segment lost 2 bases, leaving 4 bases of the junction unmatched. The CDR3 DNA sequence: TGTGCCAGCAGCCAATTACAGGGGGCGGCAGATACGCAGTATTTT. This translates into CASSQLQGAADTQYF.

The chain is built from TRBV4-2 and TRBJ1-2, with 7 bases identical to TRBD1. Germline values: CDR1 LGHNA, CDR2 YNFKEQ. V was pared by 0 bases and J by 4 bases, with 5 bases of the junction left unmatched. The CDR3 has 15 residues. The CDR3 coding sequence is TGTGCCAGCAGCCAAGATTGGGACAGTTCCTATGGCTACACCTTC. Encoded protein: CASSQDWDSSYGYTF.

V gene TRBV18 combines with J gene TRBJ1-2, with TRBD1 matching over 8 bases. This CDR3 has 15 residues. The V gene's germline CDR1 is KGHSH and CDR2 LQKENI. Losses at the gene ends were 4 bases for V and 6 bases for J; bases not matched to a gene: 10. The CDR3 protein is CASSRLGDRTDGYTF. DNA for the CDR3: TGTGCCAGCTCACGGCTGGGGGACAGGACTGATGGCTACACCTTC. Full variable domain (outside the CDR3, taken from reference TRBV18 and TRBJ1-2): NAGVMQNPRHLVRRRGQEARLRCSPMKGHSHVYWYRQLPEEGLKFMVYLQKENIIDESGMPKERFSAEFPKEGPSILRIQQVVRGDSAAYFCASSRLGDRTDGYTFGSGTRLTVV.

The rearrangement joins TRBV5-1 to TRBJ2-1, with 9 bases matching TRBD2. CDR3 size: 16 residues. The V and J ends lost 2 bases and 7 bases, in that order; junction bases with no gene match: 10. Germline-derived CDR1 and CDR2 are SGHRS and YFSETQ. The CDR3 sequence is CASSFSPAGGSNEQFF. The CDR3 DNA follows: TGCGCCAGCAGCTTCTCTCCAGCGGGAGGCTCAAATGAGCAGTTCTTC.